One sample yielded the 14 T cell receptor beta chains listed below, sequenced in a study of cytomegalovirus exposure and HLA in healthy donors. 60 Vbeta and 13 Jbeta primers were used in PCR. Sequenced by immunoSEQ multiplex PCR; TCRdb stores in-frame clones only, minus some. In all, the sample yields approximately 120,000 clones. Sequenced material: PBMCs. These receptors all come from a man between 40 and 49 years old in good health and CMV-seronegative.

This sequence joins TRBV29-1 and TRBJ2-3; no firm D call. The V gene's germline CDR1 is SQVTM and CDR2 ANQGSEA. The germline V and J ends were trimmed by 6 bases and 7 bases, with 14 bases remaining between them. The CDR3 is 12 residues long. CDR3: CSVSSADNTQYF. DNA of the CDR3: TGCAGCGTCAGCTCGGCAGACAATACGCAGTATTTT.

The chain employs TRBV10-3 and TRBJ1-5, with D unclear. The germline V and J ends were trimmed by 6 bases and 4 bases, with 13 bases remaining between them. This CDR3 has 14 residues. Germline V gives CDR1 ENHRY, CDR2 SYGVKD. The CDR3 spells CAISPLDTNQPQHF. The CDR3 nucleotides read TGTGCCATCAGCCCATTAGATACGAATCAGCCCCAGCATTTT.

V and J are TRBV6-1 and TRBJ2-1; D is perhaps TRBD2 (6 bases). V lost 7 bases and J 3 bases, leaving 16 bases between the germline ends. The CDR3 is 15 amino acids. Germline CDR1 and CDR2: MNHNS and SASEGT. The CDR3 protein is CASIFRDFRYNEQFF. The CDR3 DNA reads as TGTGCCAGCATTTTCCGGGACTTTCGCTACAATGAGCAGTTCTTC.

The chain joins TRBV10-3 to TRBJ2-6, with TRBD1 matching 11 bases. With V trimmed by 7 bases and J by 4 bases, 9 bases remained unmatched. The germline V gene encodes CDR1 ENHRY and CDR2 SYGVKD. This CDR3 is built from 17 residues. In nucleotides, the CDR3 is TGTGCCATCAAGGACAGGGGGCTAGGTTCCGGGGCCAACGTCCTGACTTTC. Its protein product is CAIKDRGLGSGANVLTF.

This chain uses TRBV4-1 with TRBJ1-3; the D is unclear. CDR1 is MGHRA, CDR2 YSYEKL, per germline. This CDR3 has 16 residues. V dropped 4 bases and J dropped 3 bases, with 16 bases sitting between them. CDR3 sequence (DNA): TGCGCCAGCAGCCCCGAGGGCGGATCTTTTGGAAACACCATATATTTT. It translates to CASSPEGGSFGNTIYF.

The chain's CDR3 is CASSVRTTNTGELFF. The CDR3 DNA is TGTGCCAGCTCCGTCCGGACTACGAACACCGGGGAGCTGTTTTTT. V and J are TRBV18 and TRBJ2-2; TRBD2 might be the D (6 bases). Germline V lookup: CDR1 KGHSH, CDR2 LQKENI. Trimming took 6 bases from V and 0 from J, leaving 11 bases between them. The CDR3 totals 15 residues.

Here the CDR3 reads CASSLTQGVQETQYF. CDR3 sequence (DNA): TGTGCCAGCAGTTTGACACAGGGTGTTCAGGAGACCCAGTACTTC. The chain has TRBV28 and TRBJ2-5; a possible D gene is TRBD1 (6 bases). Per the germline V gene, CDR1 is MDHEN and CDR2 is SYDVKM. V lost 3 bases and J lost 5, with 16 bases in between. The CDR3 extends over 15 amino acids.

The V gene is TRBV6-6, the J gene TRBJ2-1; 11 bases align to TRBD2. After removal of 0 bases from V and 4 bases from J, the junction contained 2 bases not matched to a gene. The CDR3 has 16 residues. The germline V gene has CDR1 MNHNY and CDR2 SVGAGI (reference sequence). Here the CDR3 reads CASSYSGTSGYNEQFF. The DNA of the CDR3 is TGTGCCAGCAGTTACTCCGGGACTAGCGGTTACAATGAGCAGTTCTTC.

This chain joins TRBV9 and TRBJ2-5, with 8 bases lining up with TRBD2. The trim removed 5 bases at V and 2 bases at J, leaving 8 bases unmatched. Germline V CDR1 and CDR2: SGDLS, YYNGEE. This CDR3 is built from 15 residues. In DNA form, the CDR3 reads TGTGCCAGCAGGCCCGGGACTAGTTCTCAAGAGACCCAGTACTTC. It is translated as CASRPGTSSQETQYF.

The V and J genes are TRBV6-6 and TRBJ2-6; D uncertain. V lost 6 bases and J lost 0, with 6 bases in between. This CDR3 has 14 amino acids. Germline CDR1 is MNHNY and CDR2 is SVGAGI (reference sequence). Here the CDR3 DNA reads TGTGCCAGCAGGCTAGACTCTGGGGCCAACGTCCTGACTTTC. It codes for CASRLDSGANVLTF.

The V gene is TRBV29-1, the J gene TRBJ2-3, with unresolved D. The germline CDR1 and CDR2 sequences are SQVTM and ANQGSEA. V lost 4 bases to trimming and J lost 4 bases, with 15 bases between them. The CDR3 is 14 amino acids. The CDR3 spells CSVGKDFAADTQYF. CDR3 nucleotide sequence: TGCAGCGTTGGGAAGGATTTTGCGGCAGATACGCAGTATTTT.

V usage is TRBV27 and J usage is TRBJ2-7; 7 bases agree with TRBD1. The V gene's germline CDR1 is MNHEY and CDR2 SMNVEV (reference sequence). The CDR3 consists of 13 residues. V trimming: 1 base; J trimming: 6 bases; junction bases outside the gene matches: 3. The CDR3 sequence: CASSLFNRGEQYF. The CDR3 DNA is TGTGCCAGCAGTTTATTCAACAGGGGCGAGCAGTACTTC.

The chain links TRBV28 to TRBJ1-5, with 8 nucleotides matching TRBD1. Trimming took 5 bases from V and 6 from J; bases not matched to a gene: 3. The CDR3 covers 13 residues. Germline V lookup: CDR1 MDHEN, CDR2 SYDVKM. CDR3 bases: TGTGCCAGCAGTGACAGGGGCCTTCAGCCCCAGCATTTT. Translation: CASSDRGLQPQHF.

This chain joins TRBV7-8 and TRBJ2-7; 9 nucleotides line up with TRBD1. From germline, CDR1 is SGHVS and CDR2 FQNEAQ. The CDR3 loop spans 15 amino acids. V trimming: 5 bases; J trimming: 1 base; junction bases outside the gene matches: 6. As DNA, the CDR3 is TGTGCCAGCAGCCCCATGGGACAGGGATCCTACGAGCAGTACTTC. Translation gives CASSPMGQGSYEQYF.